The T cell receptor (beta chain) described here comes from a study of cytomegalovirus exposure and HLA in healthy donors. Whole-study context: Early released data had about 80 million unique TCRs, all coming from HLA-typed donors. Whole-study results and caveats: Certain indistinguishable V segments, among them TRBV6-2 and TRBV6-3, were excluded.

Turning to this clone: Its antigen is undetermined.

J was trimmed by 10 bases and V by 2 bases; bases with no gene match: 24. The length of the CDR3 is 22 residues. CDR1 and CDR2 (germline): PRHDT, FYEKMQ (reference sequence). The PCR contained 60 Vbeta and 13 Jbeta primers. The assay was immunoSEQ multiplex PCR, and TCRdb's table has in-frame clones only and misses some. Of approximately 280,000 clones detected, approximately 90% appear once; the ten largest clones hold less than 4%. Specimen: PBMCs. The sequence was collected from a man in his forties in good health and CMV-seropositive. This rearrangement joins TRBV13 to TRBJ2-1; 15 bases are a match to TRBD2. The CDR3 bases are TGTGCCAGCAGCTTAACAGACCCGGGACTAGCGGGAGGTCCGTACCCCTTGAAGGAGCAGTTCTTC. Encoded protein: CASSLTDPGLAGGPYPLKEQFF.